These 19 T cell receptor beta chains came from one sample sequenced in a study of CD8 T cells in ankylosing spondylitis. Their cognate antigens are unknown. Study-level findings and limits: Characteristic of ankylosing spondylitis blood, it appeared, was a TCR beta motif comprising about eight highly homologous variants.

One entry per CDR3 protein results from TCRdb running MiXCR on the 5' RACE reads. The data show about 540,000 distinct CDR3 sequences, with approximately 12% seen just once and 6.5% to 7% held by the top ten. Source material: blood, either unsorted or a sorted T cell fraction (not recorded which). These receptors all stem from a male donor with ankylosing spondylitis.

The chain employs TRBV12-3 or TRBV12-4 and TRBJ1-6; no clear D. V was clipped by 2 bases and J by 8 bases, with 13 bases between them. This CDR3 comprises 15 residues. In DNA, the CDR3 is TGTGCCAGCAGTTTATCGGGGATCAGTGATTCACCCCTCCACTTT. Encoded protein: CASSLSGISDSPLHF.

The CDR3 sequence: CASSLATRTEQYF. The CDR3 DNA follows: TGTGCCAGCAGTTTGGCCACCCGGACCGAGCAGTACTTC. This chain links TRBV27 with TRBJ2-7; D unresolved. This CDR3 spans 13 amino acids. Looked up from germline, CDR1 is MNHEY and CDR2 is SMNVEV (reference sequence). Trimming left V 3 bases short and J 6 bases short, with 12 bases between.

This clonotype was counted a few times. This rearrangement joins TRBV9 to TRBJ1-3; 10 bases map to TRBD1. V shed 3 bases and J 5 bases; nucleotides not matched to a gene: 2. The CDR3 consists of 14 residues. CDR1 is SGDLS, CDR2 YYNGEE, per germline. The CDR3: CASSAGQGRNTIYF. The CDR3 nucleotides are TGTGCCAGCAGCGCGGGACAGGGGAGAAACACCATATATTTT. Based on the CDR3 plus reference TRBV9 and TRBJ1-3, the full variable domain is DSGVTQTPKHLITATGQRVTLRCSPRSGDLSVYWYQQSLDQGLQFLIQYYNGEERAKGNILERFSAQQFPDLHSELNLSSLELGDSALYFCASSAGQGRNTIYFGEGSWLTVV.

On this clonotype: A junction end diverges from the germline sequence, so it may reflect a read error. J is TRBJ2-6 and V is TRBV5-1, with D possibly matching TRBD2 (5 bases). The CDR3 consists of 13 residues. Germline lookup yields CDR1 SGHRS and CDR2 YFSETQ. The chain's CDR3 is CASSLAGYNVLTF. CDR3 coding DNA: TGCGCCAGCAGTTTGGCGGGTTACAACGTCCTGACTTTC. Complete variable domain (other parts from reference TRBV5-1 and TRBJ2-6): KAGVTQTPRYLIKTRGQQVTLSCSPISGHRSVSWYQQTPGQGLQFLFEYFSETQRNKGNFPGRFSGRQFSNSRSEMNVSTLELGDSALYLCASSLAGYNVLTFGAGSRLTVL.

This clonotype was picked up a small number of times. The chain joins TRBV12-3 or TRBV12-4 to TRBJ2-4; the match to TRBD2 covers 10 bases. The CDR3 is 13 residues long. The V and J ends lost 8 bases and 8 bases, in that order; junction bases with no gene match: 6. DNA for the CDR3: TGTGCCAGCGGTCTAGCGGGAGAGGACATTCAGTACTTC. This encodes CASGLAGEDIQYF.

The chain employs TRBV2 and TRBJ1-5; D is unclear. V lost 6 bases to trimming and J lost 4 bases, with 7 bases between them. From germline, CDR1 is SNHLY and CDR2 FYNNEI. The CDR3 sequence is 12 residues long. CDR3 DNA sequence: TGTGCCAGCAGCTTCTTTAATCAGCCCCAGCATTTT. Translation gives CASSFFNQPQHF.

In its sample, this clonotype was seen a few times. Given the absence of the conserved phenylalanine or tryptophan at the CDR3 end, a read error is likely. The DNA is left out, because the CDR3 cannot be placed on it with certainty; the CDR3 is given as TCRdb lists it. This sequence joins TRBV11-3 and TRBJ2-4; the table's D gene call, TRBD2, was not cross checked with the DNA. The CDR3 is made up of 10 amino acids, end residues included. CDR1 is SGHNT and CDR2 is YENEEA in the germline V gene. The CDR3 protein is CASTLEREGI.

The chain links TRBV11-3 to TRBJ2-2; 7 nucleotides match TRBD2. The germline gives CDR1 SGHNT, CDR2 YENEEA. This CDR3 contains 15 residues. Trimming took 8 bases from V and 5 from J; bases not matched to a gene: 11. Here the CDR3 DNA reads TGTGCCAGCGGGCTTGGCGGGAGAGTGACCGGGGAGCTGTTTTTT. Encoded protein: CASGLGGRVTGELFF.

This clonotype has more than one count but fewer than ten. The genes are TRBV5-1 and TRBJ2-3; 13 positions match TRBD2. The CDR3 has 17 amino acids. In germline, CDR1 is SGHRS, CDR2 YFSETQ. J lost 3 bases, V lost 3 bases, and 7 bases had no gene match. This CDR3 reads CASSYGLAGVITDTQYF. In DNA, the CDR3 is TGCGCCAGCAGCTACGGACTAGCGGGAGTGATAACAGATACGCAGTATTTT.

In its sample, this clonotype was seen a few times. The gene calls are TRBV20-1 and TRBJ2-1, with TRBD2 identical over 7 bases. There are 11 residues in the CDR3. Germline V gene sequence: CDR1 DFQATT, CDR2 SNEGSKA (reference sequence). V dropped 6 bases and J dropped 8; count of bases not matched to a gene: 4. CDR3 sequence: CSAPRGDEQFF. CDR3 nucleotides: TGCAGTGCCCCCCGGGGGGATGAGCAGTTCTTC.

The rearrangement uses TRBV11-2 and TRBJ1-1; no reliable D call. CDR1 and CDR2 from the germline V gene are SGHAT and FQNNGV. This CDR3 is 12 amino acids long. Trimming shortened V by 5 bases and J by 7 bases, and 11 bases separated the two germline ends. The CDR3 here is CASSQWRLEAFF. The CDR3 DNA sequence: TGTGCCAGCAGCCAATGGAGACTTGAAGCTTTCTTT. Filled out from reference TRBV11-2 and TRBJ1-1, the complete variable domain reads EAGVAQSPRYKIIEKRQSVAFWCNPISGHATLYWYQQILGQGPKLLIQFQNNGVVDDSQLPKDRFSAERLKGVDSTLKIQPAKLEDSAVYLCASSQWRLEAFFGQGTRLTVV.

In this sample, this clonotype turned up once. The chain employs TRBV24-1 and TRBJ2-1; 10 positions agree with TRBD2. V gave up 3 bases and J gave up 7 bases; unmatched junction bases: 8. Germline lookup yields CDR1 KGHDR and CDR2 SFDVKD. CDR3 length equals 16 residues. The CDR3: CATSDRGLAVGNEQFF. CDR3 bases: TGTGCCACCAGTGATCGCGGACTAGCGGTTGGGAATGAGCAGTTCTTC.

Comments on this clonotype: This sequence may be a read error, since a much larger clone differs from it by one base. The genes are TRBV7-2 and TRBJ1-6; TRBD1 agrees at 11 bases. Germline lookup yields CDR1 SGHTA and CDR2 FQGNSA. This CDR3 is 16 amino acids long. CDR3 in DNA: TGTGTCAGCAGCGACCAGGGACAGGGGGTTAATTCACCCCTCCACTTT. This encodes CVSSDQGQGVNSPLHF. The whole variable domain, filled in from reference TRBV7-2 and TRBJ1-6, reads GAGVSQSPSNKVTEKGKDVELRCDPISGHTALYWYRQSLGQGLEFLIYFQGNSAPDKSGLPSDRFSAERTGGSVSTLTIQRTQQEDSAVYLCVSSDQGQGVNSPLHFGNGTRLTVT.

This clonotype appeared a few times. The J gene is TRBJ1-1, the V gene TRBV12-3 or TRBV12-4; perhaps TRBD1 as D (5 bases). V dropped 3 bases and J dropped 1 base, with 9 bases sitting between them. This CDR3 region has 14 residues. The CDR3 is CASSFDRPNTEAFF. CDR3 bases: TGTGCCAGCAGTTTTGACAGACCGAACACTGAAGCTTTCTTT.

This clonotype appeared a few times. Written as DNA, the CDR3 is TGTGCCAGCAGTTTATCGACCGGGCCTACCTACGAGCAGTACTTC. Residues: CASSLSTGPTYEQYF. The rearrangement uses TRBV27 and TRBJ2-7; D gene unclear. The CDR3 runs 15 residues. V was cut by 0 bases and J by 2 bases, with 11 bases left in between. Germline V gene sequence: CDR1 MNHEY, CDR2 SMNVEV (reference sequence).

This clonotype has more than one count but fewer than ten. CDR3 protein: CSARPFTSGSGEQYF. The DNA of the CDR3 is TGCAGTGCTAGACCATTTACTAGCGGCTCCGGGGAGCAGTACTTC. The chain combines TRBV20-1 with TRBJ2-7, with TRBD2 identical over 8 bases. CDR1 and CDR2 (germline): DFQATT, SNEGSKA (reference sequence). Unmatched junction bases numbered 13, after V lost 2 bases and J lost 7 bases. This CDR3 has 15 amino acids.

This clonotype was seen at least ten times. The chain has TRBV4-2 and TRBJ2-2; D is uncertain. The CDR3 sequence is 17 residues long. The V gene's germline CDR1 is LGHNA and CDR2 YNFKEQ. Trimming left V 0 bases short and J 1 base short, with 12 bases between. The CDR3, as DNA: TGTGCCAGCAGCCAAGAACGTGCGAAGGGGAACACCGGGGAGCTGTTTTTT. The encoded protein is CASSQERAKGNTGELFF.

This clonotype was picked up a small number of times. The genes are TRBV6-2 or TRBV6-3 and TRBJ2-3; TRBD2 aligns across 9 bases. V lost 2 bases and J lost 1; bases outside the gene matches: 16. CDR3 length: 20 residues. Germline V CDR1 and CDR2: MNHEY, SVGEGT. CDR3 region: CASSYPTVVAGVTGTDTQYF. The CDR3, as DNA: TGTGCCAGCAGTTACCCCACCGTGGTAGCGGGAGTAACAGGCACAGATACGCAGTATTTT.

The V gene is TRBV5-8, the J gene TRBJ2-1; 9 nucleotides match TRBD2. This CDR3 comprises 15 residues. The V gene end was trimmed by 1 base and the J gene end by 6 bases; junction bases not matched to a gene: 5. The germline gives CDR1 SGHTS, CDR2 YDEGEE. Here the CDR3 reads CASSLRLAETNEQFF. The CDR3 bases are TGTGCCAGCAGCTTGCGACTAGCGGAAACCAATGAGCAGTTCTTC.